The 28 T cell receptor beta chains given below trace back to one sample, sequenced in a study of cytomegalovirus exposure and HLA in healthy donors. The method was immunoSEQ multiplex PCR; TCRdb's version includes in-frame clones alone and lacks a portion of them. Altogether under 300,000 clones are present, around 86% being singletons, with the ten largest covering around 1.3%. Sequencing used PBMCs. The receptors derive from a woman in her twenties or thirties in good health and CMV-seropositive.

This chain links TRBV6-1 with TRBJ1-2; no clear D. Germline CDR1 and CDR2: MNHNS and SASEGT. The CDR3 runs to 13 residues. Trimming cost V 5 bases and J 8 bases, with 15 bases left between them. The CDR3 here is CASSTLGGNGYTF. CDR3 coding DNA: TGTGCCAGCAGTACCCTGGGAGGTAACGGCTACACCTTC.

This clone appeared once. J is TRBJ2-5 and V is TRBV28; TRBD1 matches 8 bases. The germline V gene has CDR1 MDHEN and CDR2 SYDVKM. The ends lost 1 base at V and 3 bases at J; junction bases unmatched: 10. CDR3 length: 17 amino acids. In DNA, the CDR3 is TGTGCCAGCAGTTTATTGACGCCGGGACAGGTAAAAGAGACCCAGTACTTC. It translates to CASSLLTPGQVKETQYF.

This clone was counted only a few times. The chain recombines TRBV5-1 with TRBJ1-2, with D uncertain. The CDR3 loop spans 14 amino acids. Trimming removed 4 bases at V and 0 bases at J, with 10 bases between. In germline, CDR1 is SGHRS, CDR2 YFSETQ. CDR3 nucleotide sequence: TGCGCCAGCAGCGTGACTGCAGCTAACTATGGCTACACCTTC. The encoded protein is CASSVTAANYGYTF.

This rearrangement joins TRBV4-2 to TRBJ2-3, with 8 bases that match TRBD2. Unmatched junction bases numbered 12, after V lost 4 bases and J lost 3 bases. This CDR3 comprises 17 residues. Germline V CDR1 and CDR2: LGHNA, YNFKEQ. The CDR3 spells CASSPGGRERGTDTQYF. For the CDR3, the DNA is TGTGCCAGCAGCCCCGGGGGGCGGGAGCGGGGGACAGATACGCAGTATTTT.

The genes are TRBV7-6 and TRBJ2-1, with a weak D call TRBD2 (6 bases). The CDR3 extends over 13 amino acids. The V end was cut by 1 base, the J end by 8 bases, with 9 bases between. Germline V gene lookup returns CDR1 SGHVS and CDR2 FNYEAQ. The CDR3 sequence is CASSLGWRDEQFF. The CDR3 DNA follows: TGTGCCAGCAGCTTAGGGTGGAGGGATGAGCAGTTCTTC.

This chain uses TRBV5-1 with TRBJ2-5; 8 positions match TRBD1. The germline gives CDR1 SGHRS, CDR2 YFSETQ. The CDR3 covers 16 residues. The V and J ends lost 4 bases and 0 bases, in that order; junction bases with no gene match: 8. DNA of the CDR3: TGCGCCAGCAGCCCTCAGGGGGCGAATTACCAAGAGACCCAGTACTTC. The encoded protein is CASSPQGANYQETQYF.

The CDR3 region has the DNA TGTGCCAGCAGCTCGGACAACAGGGGGAACACTGAAGCTTTCTTT. It translates to CASSSDNRGNTEAFF. This chain connects TRBV7-6 to TRBJ1-1; 7 bases fit TRBD1. The V and J ends lost 4 bases and 1 base, in that order; junction bases with no gene match: 6. The CDR3 loop spans 15 amino acids. CDR1 and CDR2 from the germline V gene are SGHVS and FNYEAQ.

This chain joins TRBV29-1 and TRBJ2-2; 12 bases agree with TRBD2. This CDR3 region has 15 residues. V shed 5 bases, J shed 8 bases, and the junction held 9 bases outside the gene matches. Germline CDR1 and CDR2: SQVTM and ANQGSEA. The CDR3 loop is CSVRRTSGKGGELFF. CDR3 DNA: TGCAGCGTTCGCCGGACTAGCGGGAAAGGGGGGGAGCTGTTTTTT.

The CDR3 loop reads CATSRESGANVLTF. The CDR3 DNA follows: TGTGCCACCTCTAGAGAATCTGGGGCCAACGTCCTGACTTTC. The V gene is TRBV10-3, the J gene TRBJ2-6; the D is unclear. The CDR3 has 14 amino acids. CDR1 and CDR2 from the germline V gene are ENHRY and SYGVKD. V lost 10 bases to trimming and J lost 1 base, with 11 bases between them.

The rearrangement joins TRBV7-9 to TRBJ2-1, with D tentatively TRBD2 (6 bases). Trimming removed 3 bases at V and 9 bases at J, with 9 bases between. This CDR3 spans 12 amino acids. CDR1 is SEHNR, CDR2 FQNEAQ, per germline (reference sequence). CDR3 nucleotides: TGTGCCAGCAGCTTCCTAGCGTTTGAGCAGTTCTTC. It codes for CASSFLAFEQFF.

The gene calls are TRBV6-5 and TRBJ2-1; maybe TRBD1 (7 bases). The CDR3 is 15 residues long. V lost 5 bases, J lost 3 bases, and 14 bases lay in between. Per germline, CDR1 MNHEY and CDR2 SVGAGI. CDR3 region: CASSTRDSHYNEQFF. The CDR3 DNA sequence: TGTGCCAGCAGTACGCGGGACAGCCACTACAATGAGCAGTTCTTC.

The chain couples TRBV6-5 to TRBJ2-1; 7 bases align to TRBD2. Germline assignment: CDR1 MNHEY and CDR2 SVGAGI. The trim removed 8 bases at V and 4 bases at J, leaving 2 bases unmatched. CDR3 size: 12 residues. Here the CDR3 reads CASRGEYNEQFF. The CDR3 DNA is TGTGCCAGCCGGGGGGAATACAATGAGCAGTTCTTC.

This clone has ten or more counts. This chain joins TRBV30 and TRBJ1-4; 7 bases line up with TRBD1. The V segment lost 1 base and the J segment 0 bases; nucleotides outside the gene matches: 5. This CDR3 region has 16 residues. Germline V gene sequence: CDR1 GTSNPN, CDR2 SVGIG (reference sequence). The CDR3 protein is CAWSESQGPTNEKLFF. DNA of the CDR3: TGTGCCTGGAGTGAGTCACAGGGGCCAACTAATGAAAAACTGTTTTTT.

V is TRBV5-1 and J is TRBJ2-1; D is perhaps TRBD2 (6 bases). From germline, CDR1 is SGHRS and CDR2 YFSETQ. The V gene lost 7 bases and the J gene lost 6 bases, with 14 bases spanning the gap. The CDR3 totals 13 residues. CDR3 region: CASDLLGGNEQFF. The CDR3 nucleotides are TGCGCCAGCGACCTTTTGGGGGGCAATGAGCAGTTCTTC.

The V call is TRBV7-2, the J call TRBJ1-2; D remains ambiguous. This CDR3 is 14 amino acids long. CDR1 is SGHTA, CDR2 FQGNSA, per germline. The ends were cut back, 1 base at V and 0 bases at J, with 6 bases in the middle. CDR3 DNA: TGTGCCAGCAGCTTAGGTCCGGCTAACTATGGCTACACCTTC. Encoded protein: CASSLGPANYGYTF. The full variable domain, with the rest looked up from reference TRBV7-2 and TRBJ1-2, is GAGVSQSPSNKVTEKGKDVELRCDPISGHTALYWYRQSLGQGLEFLIYFQGNSAPDKSGLPSDRFSAERTGGSVSTLTIQRTQQEDSAVYLCASSLGPANYGYTFGSGTRLTVV.

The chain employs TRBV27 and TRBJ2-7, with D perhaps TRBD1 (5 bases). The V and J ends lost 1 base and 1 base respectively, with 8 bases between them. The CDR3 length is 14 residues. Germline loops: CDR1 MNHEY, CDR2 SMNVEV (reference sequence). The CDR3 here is CASSLWAGSYEQYF. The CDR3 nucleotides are TGTGCCAGCAGTTTATGGGCAGGGTCCTACGAGCAGTACTTC.

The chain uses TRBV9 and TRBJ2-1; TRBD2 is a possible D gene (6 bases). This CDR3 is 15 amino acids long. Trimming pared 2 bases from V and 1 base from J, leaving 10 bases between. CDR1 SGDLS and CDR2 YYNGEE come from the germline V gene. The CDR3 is CASSVGRTSYNEQFF. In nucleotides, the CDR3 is TGTGCCAGCAGCGTGGGGAGGACTTCCTACAATGAGCAGTTCTTC.

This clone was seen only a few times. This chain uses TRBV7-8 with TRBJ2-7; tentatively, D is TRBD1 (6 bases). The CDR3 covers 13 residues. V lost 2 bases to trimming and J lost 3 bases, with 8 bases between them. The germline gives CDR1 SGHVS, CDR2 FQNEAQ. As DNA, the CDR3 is TGTGCCAGCAGCTTACTGGACAGCTACGAGCAGTACTTC. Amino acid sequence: CASSLLDSYEQYF.

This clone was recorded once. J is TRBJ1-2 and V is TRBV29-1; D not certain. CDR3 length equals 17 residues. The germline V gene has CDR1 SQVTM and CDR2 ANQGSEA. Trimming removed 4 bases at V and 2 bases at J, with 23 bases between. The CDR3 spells CSVVPPQRTDPNYGYTF. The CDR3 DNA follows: TGCAGCGTTGTCCCCCCCCAACGCACAGACCCCAACTATGGCTACACCTTC.

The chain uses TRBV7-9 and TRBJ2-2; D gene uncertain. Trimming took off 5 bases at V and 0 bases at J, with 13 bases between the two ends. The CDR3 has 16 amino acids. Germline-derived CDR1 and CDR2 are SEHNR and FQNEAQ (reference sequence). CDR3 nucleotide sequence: TGTGCCAGCAGCCCTAGGCTCGGTTCGAACACCGGGGAGCTGTTTTTT. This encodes CASSPRLGSNTGELFF.

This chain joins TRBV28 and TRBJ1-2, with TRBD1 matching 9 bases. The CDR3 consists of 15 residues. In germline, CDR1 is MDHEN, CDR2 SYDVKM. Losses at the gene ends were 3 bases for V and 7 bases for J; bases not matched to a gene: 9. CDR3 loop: CASSFPQGALSGYTF. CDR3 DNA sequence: TGTGCCAGCAGTTTTCCACAGGGGGCGCTTTCTGGCTACACCTTC.

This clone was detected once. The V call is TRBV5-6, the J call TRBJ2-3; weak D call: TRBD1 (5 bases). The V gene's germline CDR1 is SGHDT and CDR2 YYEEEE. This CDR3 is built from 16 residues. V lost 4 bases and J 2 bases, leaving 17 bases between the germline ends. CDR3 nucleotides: TGTGCCAGCAGCGCAGGGCGTGGGCTTTTCACAGATACGCAGTATTTT. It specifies CASSAGRGLFTDTQYF.

The chain's CDR3 is CASSSGQAATNEKLFF. CDR3 DNA sequence: TGTGCCAGCAGCTCTGGACAGGCCGCAACTAATGAAAAACTGTTTTTT. The V gene is TRBV7-9, the J gene TRBJ1-4, with 7 bases lining up with TRBD1. Unmatched junction bases numbered 5, after V lost 4 bases and J lost 0 bases. The CDR3 is 16 residues long. The V gene's germline CDR1 is SEHNR and CDR2 FQNEAQ (reference sequence). The entire variable domain, with the rest obtained from reference TRBV7-9 and TRBJ1-4, is as follows: DTGVSQNPRHKITKRGQNVTFRCDPISEHNRLYWYRQTLGQGPEFLTYFQNEAQLEKSRLLSDRFSAERPKGSFSTLEIQRTEQGDSAMYLCASSSGQAATNEKLFFGSGTQLSVL.

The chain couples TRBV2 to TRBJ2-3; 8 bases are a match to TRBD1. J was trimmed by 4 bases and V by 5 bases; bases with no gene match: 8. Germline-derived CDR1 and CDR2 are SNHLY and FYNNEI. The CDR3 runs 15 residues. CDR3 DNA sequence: TGTGCCAGCAGTTACCAGGGGGCTAACGCAGATACGCAGTATTTT. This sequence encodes CASSYQGANADTQYF.

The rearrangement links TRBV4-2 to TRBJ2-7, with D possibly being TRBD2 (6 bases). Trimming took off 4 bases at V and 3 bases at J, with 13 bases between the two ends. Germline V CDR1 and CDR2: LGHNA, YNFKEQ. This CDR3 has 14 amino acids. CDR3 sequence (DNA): TGTGCCAGCAGCCTTATGCGGGGTGTCTACGAGCAGTACTTC. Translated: CASSLMRGVYEQYF.

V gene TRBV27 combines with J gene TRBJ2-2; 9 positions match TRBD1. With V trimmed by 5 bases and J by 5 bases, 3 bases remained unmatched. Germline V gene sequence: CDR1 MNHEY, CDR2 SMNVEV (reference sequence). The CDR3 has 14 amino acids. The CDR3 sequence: CASSRDRATGELFF. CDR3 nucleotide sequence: TGTGCCAGCAGTCGGGACAGGGCAACCGGGGAGCTGTTTTTT.

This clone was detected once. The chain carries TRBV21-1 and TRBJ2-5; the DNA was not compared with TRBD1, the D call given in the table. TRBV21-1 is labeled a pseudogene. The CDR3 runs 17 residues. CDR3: CASSKTPAGAWGEAQYF. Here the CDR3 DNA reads TGTGCCAGCAGCAAAACTCCCGCAGGGGCTTGGGGAGAGGCCCAGTACTTC.

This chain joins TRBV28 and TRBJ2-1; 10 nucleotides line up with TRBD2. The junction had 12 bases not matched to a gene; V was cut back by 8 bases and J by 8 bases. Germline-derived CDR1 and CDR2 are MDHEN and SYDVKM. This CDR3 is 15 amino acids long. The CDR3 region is CASSLIAGGKDEQFF. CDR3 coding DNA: TGTGCCAGCTCCCTGATAGCGGGAGGTAAGGATGAGCAGTTCTTC.